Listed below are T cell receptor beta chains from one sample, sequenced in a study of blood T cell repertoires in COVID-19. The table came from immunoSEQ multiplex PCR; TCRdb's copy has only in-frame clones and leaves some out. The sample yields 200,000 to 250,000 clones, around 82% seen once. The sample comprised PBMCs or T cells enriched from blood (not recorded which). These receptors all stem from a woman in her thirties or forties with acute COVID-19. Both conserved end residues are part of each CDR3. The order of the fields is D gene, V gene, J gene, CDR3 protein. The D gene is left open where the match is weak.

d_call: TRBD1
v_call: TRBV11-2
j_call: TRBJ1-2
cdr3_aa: CASSLTDRGPGGYTF

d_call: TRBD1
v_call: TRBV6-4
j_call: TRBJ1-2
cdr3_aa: CASSDGTGGYGYTF

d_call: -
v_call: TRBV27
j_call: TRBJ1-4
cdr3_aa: CASSFGRGGEKLFF

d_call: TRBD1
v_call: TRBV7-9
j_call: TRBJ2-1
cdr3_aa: CASSSTGRQGWYNEQFF

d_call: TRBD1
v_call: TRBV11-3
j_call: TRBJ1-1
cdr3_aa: CASGQGLNTEAFF

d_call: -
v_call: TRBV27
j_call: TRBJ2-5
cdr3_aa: CASSLLFTRGSEETQYF

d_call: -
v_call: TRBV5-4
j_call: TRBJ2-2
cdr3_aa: CASSPPGRGELFF

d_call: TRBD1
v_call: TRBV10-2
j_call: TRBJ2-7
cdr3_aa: CASGGQGASEQYF

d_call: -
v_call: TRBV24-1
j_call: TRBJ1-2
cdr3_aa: CATSDRFTYGYTF

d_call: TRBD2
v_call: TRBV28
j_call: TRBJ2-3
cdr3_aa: CAAAGGGTDTQYF

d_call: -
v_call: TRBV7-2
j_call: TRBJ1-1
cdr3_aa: CASSLDGRVPEAFF

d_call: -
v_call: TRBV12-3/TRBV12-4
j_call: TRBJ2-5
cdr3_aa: CASSLNSPETQYF

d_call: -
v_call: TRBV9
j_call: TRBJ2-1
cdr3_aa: CASAGDGDEQFF

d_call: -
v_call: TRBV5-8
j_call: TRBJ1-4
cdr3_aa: CASSRGFGNEKLFF

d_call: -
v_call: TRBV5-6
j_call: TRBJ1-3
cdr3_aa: CASSLAEVSGNTIYF

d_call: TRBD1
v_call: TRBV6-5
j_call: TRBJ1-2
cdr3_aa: CASSYTGGAQGSGYTF

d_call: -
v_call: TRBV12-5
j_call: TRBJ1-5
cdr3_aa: CASGFPLGGGASYSNQPQHF

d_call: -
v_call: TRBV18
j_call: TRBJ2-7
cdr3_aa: CASSPGGAGPEQYF

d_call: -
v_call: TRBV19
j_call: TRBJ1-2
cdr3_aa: CASSEQVHGYTF

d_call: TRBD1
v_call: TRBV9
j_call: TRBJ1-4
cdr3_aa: CASSVNRGEGKLFF

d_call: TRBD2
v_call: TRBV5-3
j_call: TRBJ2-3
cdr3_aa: CARSLVTSGKHTDTQYF

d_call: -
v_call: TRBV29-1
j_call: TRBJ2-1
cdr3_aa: CSFAEGSSYNEQFF

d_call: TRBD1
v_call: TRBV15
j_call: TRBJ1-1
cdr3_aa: CATVPRQGSTEAFF

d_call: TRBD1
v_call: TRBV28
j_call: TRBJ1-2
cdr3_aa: CASNPGQGYYGYTF